This TCR beta chain derives from a study of sequential checkpoint blockade in melanoma. Study observations and caveats: For nivolumab-first patients, baseline tumor clonality was associated with response. Tumor T-cell fraction and clonality correlated with PD-L1 and CD8+ counts.

The CDR3 consists of 17 residues. Germline assignment: CDR1 MNHGY and CDR2 SAAAGT. V trimming: 6 bases; J trimming: 7 bases; junction bases outside the gene matches: 13. This sample's treatment: randomized to nivolumab then ipilimumab (arm A) or the reverse (arm B). DNA-damaging chemotherapy had not been given to any patient beforehand. A word on this clone: Its target is unknown.

Sequencing used immunoSEQ multiplex PCR; TCRdb keeps in-frame clones, though not all of them. The sample has over 3,500 clones, around 23% seen once. The TCR was taken from a human donor with melanoma. V usage is TRBV6-8 and J usage is TRBJ1-6, with 9 bases matching TRBD1. The sample was tumor tissue (inferred from file names), taken from a patient given nivolumab and ipilimumab in sequence. For the CDR3, the DNA is TGTGCCAGCAGCTCCGTCCAACAGGGGGCAGAGAATTCACCCCTCCACTTT. This gives the protein CASSSVQQGAENSPLHF.